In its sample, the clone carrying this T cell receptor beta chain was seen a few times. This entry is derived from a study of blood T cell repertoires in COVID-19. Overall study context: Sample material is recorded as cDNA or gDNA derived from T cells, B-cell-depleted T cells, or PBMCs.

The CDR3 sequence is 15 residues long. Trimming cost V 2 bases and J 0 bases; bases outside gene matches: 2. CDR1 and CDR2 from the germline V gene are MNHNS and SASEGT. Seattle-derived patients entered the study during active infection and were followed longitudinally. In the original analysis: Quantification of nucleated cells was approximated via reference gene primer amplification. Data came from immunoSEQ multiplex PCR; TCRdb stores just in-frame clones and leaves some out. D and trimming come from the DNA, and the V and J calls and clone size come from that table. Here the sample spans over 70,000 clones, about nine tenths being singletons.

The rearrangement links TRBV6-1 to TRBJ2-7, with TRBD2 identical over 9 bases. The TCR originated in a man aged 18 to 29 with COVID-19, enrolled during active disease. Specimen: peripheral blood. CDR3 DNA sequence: TGTGCCAGCAGTGAATTTAGCGGGAGCTCCTACGAGCAGTACTTC. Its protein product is CASSEFSGSSYEQYF.